Below, 21 T cell receptor beta chains from the same sample are listed, as sequenced in a study of Graves' ophthalmopathy and Graves' hyperthyroidism (dated by TCRdb to 2017 to 2018). TCRdb shows the sequencer as Illumina HiSeq 2000. For repertoire sequencing, TCR beta CDR3 regions were amplified from RNA transcripts. HTBI primers and the Qiagen OneStep RT-PCR kit were used in a first-round RT-PCR, which was followed by a second-round multiplex PCR, size selection and purification. Using fastp at Q25 and MiXCR, TCRdb reprocessed the public reads and kept productive beta chains. Each record represents a unique CDR3 protein, reported with the most common genes and DNA among its rows. The table for this sample lists hundreds of thousands of distinct CDR3 sequences; approximately 15% of them were counted only once. The ten top clones hold approximately 7% of the sample. Sequencing input: peripheral blood. The receptors here all came from a woman under 30 with stable Graves' hyperthyroidism. Donor details come from another sample of the same person, matched by shared clones.

Ten or more counts support this clonotype. The chain uses TRBV24-1 and TRBJ2-5; perhaps TRBD1 as D (6 bases). The germline V gene has CDR1 KGHDR and CDR2 SFDVKD. V was clipped by 2 bases and J by 2 bases, with 14 bases between them. CDR3 size: 16 residues. CDR3 DNA: TGTGCCACCAGTGATTCCGTTGGACAGTTGCAAGAGACCCAGTACTTC. Translation gives CATSDSVGQLQETQYF.

This clonotype was detected ten times or more. J is TRBJ2-7 and V is TRBV6-5, with no clear D. The CDR3 sequence is 13 residues long. Per germline, CDR1 MNHEY and CDR2 SVGAGI. The V end was cut by 0 bases, the J end by 5 bases, with 8 bases between. The DNA for the CDR3 is TGTGCCAGCAGTTACTCGTTAGGACACGAGCAGTACTTC. Encoded protein: CASSYSLGHEQYF.

This clonotype was detected only a few times. The chain is built from TRBV20-1 and TRBJ2-7; the D call may be TRBD1 or TRBD2 (5 bases each). There are 16 residues in the CDR3. Germline V gene sequence: CDR1 DFQATT, CDR2 SNEGSKA (reference sequence). Trimming cost V 3 bases and J 3 bases, with 21 bases left between them. The CDR3 DNA follows: TGCAGTGCTAGGGATTCAAACGGGACGGATCTCTACGAGCAGTACTTC. Translating it yields CSARDSNGTDLYEQYF.

This clonotype was seen repeatedly, ten times or more. The V gene is TRBV7-6, the J gene TRBJ2-5, with 11 nucleotides matching TRBD2. Germline CDR1 SGHVS, CDR2 FNYEAQ. The CDR3 covers 15 residues. The ends lost 3 bases at V and 2 bases at J; junction bases unmatched: 2. This CDR3 reads CASSLTSGVQETQYF. CDR3 bases: TGTGCCAGCAGCTTGACTAGCGGGGTGCAAGAGACCCAGTACTTC.

The chain links TRBV6-2 or TRBV6-3 to TRBJ1-1; unclear D gene. Germline CDR1 MNHEY, CDR2 SVGEGT. Trimming took 2 bases from V and 1 from J, leaving 8 bases between them. The CDR3 loop spans 14 amino acids. The CDR3 is CASSYAVSNTEAFF. The CDR3 bases are TGTGCCAGCAGTTACGCCGTTTCGAACACTGAAGCTTTCTTT.

This clonotype was recorded many times. V is TRBV6-1 and J is TRBJ2-7; no reliable D call. CDR1 MNHNS and CDR2 SASEGT come from the germline V gene. The CDR3 sequence is 14 residues long. V lost 7 bases and J lost 1, with 14 bases in between. The CDR3: CASTEGGPSYEQYF. DNA for the CDR3: TGTGCCAGCACCGAAGGTGGACCTTCCTACGAGCAGTACTTC.

This clonotype was counted many times. The chain has TRBV15 and TRBJ2-5; D is unresolved. The CDR3 is 15 amino acids. The V end was cut by 3 bases, the J end by 0 bases, with 11 bases between. Germline V gene data show CDR1 as LNHNV and CDR2 as YYDKDF (reference sequence). The CDR3 coding sequence is TGTGCCACCAGCAGCCAGATCCTGTACCAAGAGACCCAGTACTTC. It codes for CATSSQILYQETQYF.

This clonotype was detected ten times or more. Mismatch with germline at one junction end may stem from a read error. The rearrangement links TRBV5-1 to TRBJ2-4; no clear D. There are 15 residues in the CDR3. Germline CDR1 reads SGHRS; CDR2 reads YFSETQ. CDR3 nucleotides: TGCGCCAGCAGCTTGGGTTTCGGGCAGGAGTTGACCTGGGACTTC. It encodes CASSLGFGQELTWDF. Full variable domain (outside the CDR3, taken from reference TRBV5-1 and TRBJ2-4): KAGVTQTPRYLIKTRGQQVTLSCSPISGHRSVSWYQQTPGQGLQFLFEYFSETQRNKGNFPGRFSGRQFSNSRSEMNVSTLELGDSALYLCASSLGFGQELTWDFGAGTRLSVL.

This clonotype was seen a handful of times. The chain has TRBV7-2 and TRBJ2-7; 9 positions match TRBD2. The junction had 11 bases not matched to a gene; V was cut back by 0 bases and J by 2 bases. Germline V CDR1 and CDR2: SGHTA, FQGNSA. The CDR3 has 18 residues. CDR3 sequence (DNA): TGTGCCAGCAGCTTAGCCCCCCTGGCGGGGGGGCTCCCCTACGAGCAGTACTTC. Amino acid sequence: CASSLAPLAGGLPYEQYF.

This clonotype was detected ten times or more. The V call is TRBV6-2 or TRBV6-3, the J call TRBJ1-2; TRBD1 matches at 7 bases. This CDR3 has 13 amino acids. J lost 8 bases, V lost 2 bases, and 5 bases had no gene match. Germline V gene sequence: CDR1 MNHEY, CDR2 SVGEGT. CDR3: CASSYGTADGYTF. CDR3 DNA sequence: TGTGCCAGCAGTTACGGGACAGCGGACGGCTACACCTTC.

In its sample, this clonotype was seen many times. J is TRBJ1-2 and V is TRBV9, with 9 nucleotides matching TRBD1. J was trimmed by 8 bases and V by 6 bases; bases with no gene match: 8. The germline gives CDR1 SGDLS, CDR2 YYNGEE. This CDR3 is 13 amino acids long. The CDR3 region has the DNA TGTGCCAGCACCTCCACAGGGGGCGTAGGCTACACCTTC. This codes for CASTSTGGVGYTF.

This clonotype was counted at least ten times. The V call is TRBV6-2 or TRBV6-3, the J call TRBJ1-2, with 9 bases that match TRBD1. J lost 5 bases, V lost 8 bases, and 3 bases had no gene match. Per germline, CDR1 MNHEY and CDR2 SVGEGT. CDR3 length equals 12 residues. The CDR3 DNA follows: TGTGCCAGCGGACAGGGGCATTATGGCTACACCTTC. This gives the protein CASGQGHYGYTF.

This clonotype was detected many times. This rearrangement joins TRBV12-3 or TRBV12-4 to TRBJ2-5, with D unresolved. V shed 1 base and J shed 2 bases, with 5 bases lying between them. The CDR3 contains 13 residues. The CDR3 DNA sequence: TGTGCCAGCAGTTTAGTAGAACAAGAGACCCAGTACTTC. Protein sequence: CASSLVEQETQYF.

This clonotype has ten or more counts. Relative to the germline gene, one junction end is altered; a read error may explain this. The genes are TRBV6-2 or TRBV6-3 and TRBJ1-2; D is unresolved. CDR1 is MNHEY, CDR2 SVGEGT, per germline. The CDR3 consists of 11 residues. CDR3 DNA: TGTGTCAGCAGTACCGACTATGGCTACACCTTC. Amino acids: CVSSTDYGYTF.

V is TRBV28 and J is TRBJ2-7, with TRBD1 matching over 9 bases. V lost 4 bases to trimming and J lost 4 bases; unmatched junction nucleotides: 5. The germline CDR1 and CDR2 sequences are MDHEN and SYDVKM. The length of the CDR3 is 14 residues. CDR3 loop: CASSYPGQGYEQYF. CDR3 DNA sequence: TGTGCCAGCAGTTACCCGGGACAGGGTTACGAGCAGTACTTC. Based on the CDR3 plus reference TRBV28 and TRBJ2-7, the full variable domain is DVKVTQSSRYLVKRTGEKVFLECVQDMDHENMFWYRQDPGLGLRLIYFSYDVKMKEKGDIPEGYSVSREKKERFSLILESASTNQTSMYLCASSYPGQGYEQYFGPGTRLTVT.

The chain couples TRBV12-3 or TRBV12-4 to TRBJ2-7, with unresolved D. The CDR3 consists of 13 residues. V lost 1 base to trimming and J lost 2 bases, with 6 bases between them. CDR3 in DNA: TGTGCCAGCAGTTTAGAGGTTCCCTACGAGCAGTACTTC. Translation: CASSLEVPYEQYF.

In this sample, this clonotype turned up a few times. This chain uses TRBV4-1 with TRBJ2-7; 9 positions match TRBD2. V was pared by 3 bases and J by 4 bases, with 7 bases of the junction left unmatched. Germline lookup yields CDR1 MGHRA and CDR2 YSYEKL. The CDR3 is made up of 15 amino acids. CDR3 loop: CASSHLSGGPYEQYF. CDR3 DNA sequence: TGCGCCAGCAGCCACCTTAGCGGGGGTCCGTACGAGCAGTACTTC.

Note on this clonotype: A read error may be the cause here, since a much bigger clone is one base away. Likely a read error: the CDR3 ends without its conserved phenylalanine or tryptophan. The rearrangement joins TRBV4-1 to TRBJ1-5; 7 nucleotides match TRBD1. Germline assignment: CDR1 MGHRA and CDR2 YSYEKL. The CDR3 runs 14 residues. The V gene end was trimmed by 4 bases and the J gene end by 11 bases; junction bases not matched to a gene: 11. The CDR3 is CASSPGQDLVAQHL. DNA of the CDR3: TGCGCCAGCAGCCCAGGACAGGACTTGGTGGCCCAGCATTTG.

This clonotype was picked up many times. The CDR3: CASSLGRYQETQYF. CDR3 bases: TGTGCCAGCAGCTTGGGGCGATACCAAGAGACCCAGTACTTC. This chain uses TRBV7-8 with TRBJ2-5; D might be TRBD1 (5 bases). CDR1 SGHVS and CDR2 FQNEAQ come from the germline V gene. The CDR3 loop spans 14 amino acids. The ends were cut back, 3 bases at V and 0 bases at J, with 8 bases in the middle.

With respect to this clonotype: A read error is possible here, since a much larger clone lies one base away. The chain carries TRBV10-3 and TRBJ2-7, with D perhaps matching TRBD2 (7 bases). The germline gives CDR1 ENHRY, CDR2 SYGVKD. The CDR3 runs to 14 residues. In DNA, the CDR3 is TGTGCCATCAACCTTGGGGGGGCCCCAGACGAGCAGTGCTTC. Amino acids: CAINLGGAPDEQCF.

This clonotype was seen repeatedly, ten times or more. The chain recombines TRBV20-1 with TRBJ2-3; unclear D gene. Trimming removed 6 bases from V and 0 bases from J, with 10 bases in between. Germline assignment: CDR1 DFQATT and CDR2 SNEGSKA (reference sequence). The CDR3 is 13 residues long. DNA of the CDR3: TGCAGTGCCTTAACGGATAGCACAGATACGCAGTATTTT. The encoded protein is CSALTDSTDTQYF.